This TCR beta chain was identified during a study of cytomegalovirus exposure and HLA in healthy donors. This clone was seen only once. Trimming pared 0 bases from V and 3 bases from J, leaving 18 bases between. This CDR3 has 19 amino acids. Germline CDR1 is MGHRA and CDR2 is YSYEKL. It was with 60 Vbeta and 13 Jbeta primers that the PCR ran. This table comes from immunoSEQ multiplex PCR, and its TCRdb copy is limited to in-frame clones, with some not included. This sample has 150,000 to 200,000 clones; roughly 79% occur once, and the top ten carry around 0.98%. The sample consisted of PBMCs. The chain joins TRBV4-1 to TRBJ2-6; a possible D gene is TRBD1 (6 bases). The receptor comes from a woman aged 50 to 60 in good health and CMV-seropositive. CDR3 nucleotides: TGCGCCAGCAGCCAAGAGCCGATACAGGGTACCTATGGGGCCAACGTCCTGACTTTC. Translated, it gives CASSQEPIQGTYGANVLTF.